This TCR beta chain appears in the sequencing data of a study of graft-versus-host responses after intestinal transplantation. Study summary: Grafts that recipients had were multivisceral, liver-intestinal, or isolated intestinal transplants. Every recipient had anti-thymocyte globulin induction and two to three years of tacrolimus plus steroids.

Germline V CDR1 and CDR2: MNHGY, SVAAGI. Trimming pared 4 bases from V and 9 bases from J, leaving 11 bases between. The CDR3 is made up of 12 amino acids. Stimulators, around 200,000 irradiated and violet-dye-labeled cells, were plated with around 200,000 CFSE-labeled responder cells. Here immunoSEQ multiplex PCR was the method, and the copy in TCRdb shows in-frame clones only, minus some. This table holds under 25,000 clones, roughly 33% found once. The chain uses TRBV6-9 and TRBJ2-3, with D possibly TRBD2 on 6 matching bases. The clonotype comes from a human patient who was an organ donor for intestinal transplantation. The material sequenced was alloreactive CD4+ T cells from a mixed lymphocyte reaction culture, taken before transplantation. Regarding subset: CFSE-low proliferating T cells sorted from roughly six-day pre-transplant mixed lymphocyte reaction (GvH or HvG direction). CDR3 sequence reads: CASSSLGGTQYF. CDR3 coding DNA: TGTGCCAGCAGTTCATTGGGGGGAACGCAGTATTTT.